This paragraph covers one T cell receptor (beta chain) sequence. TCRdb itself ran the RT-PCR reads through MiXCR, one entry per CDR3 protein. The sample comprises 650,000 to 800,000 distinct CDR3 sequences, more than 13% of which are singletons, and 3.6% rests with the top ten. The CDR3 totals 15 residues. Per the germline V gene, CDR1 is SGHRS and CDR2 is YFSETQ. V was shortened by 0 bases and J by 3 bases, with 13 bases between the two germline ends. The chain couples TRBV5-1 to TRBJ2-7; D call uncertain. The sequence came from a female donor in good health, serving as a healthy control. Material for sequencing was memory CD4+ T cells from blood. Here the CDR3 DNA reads TGCGCCAGCAGCTTGGGGTCACCGAATGGCTACGAGCAGTACTTC. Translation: CASSLGSPNGYEQYF.